These T cell receptor beta chains were read from a single sample in a study of T cell changes during pregnancy in multiple sclerosis. The assay was immunoSEQ multiplex PCR, and TCRdb's table has in-frame clones only and misses some. This table has 100,000 or so clones, 90% appearing once. The sequencing used peripheral blood, collected in the second trimester of pregnancy. The origin of the receptors is a female donor in good health, enrolled as a control in a pregnancy study. Each CDR3 is given with its conserved first and last residue. The D gene is left open where the match is weak. Only part of the rows carry a size: once, few, many, or a class if the clone is expanded.

d_call: TRBD1; cdr3_length: 14; j_call: TRBJ2-2; v_call: TRBV19; clone_size: -; cdr3_nt: TGTGCCACCGGGACAGGGGTTAAGGCCGGGGAGCTGTTTTTT; cdr3_aa: CATGTGVKAGELFF
d_call: -; cdr3_length: 16; j_call: TRBJ1-1; v_call: TRBV30; clone_size: few; cdr3_nt: TGTGCCTGGAGTCATAGGGGAATGAACATGAACACTGAAGCTTTCTTT; cdr3_aa: CAWSHRGMNMNTEAFF
d_call: -; cdr3_length: 17; j_call: TRBJ1-2; v_call: TRBV5-4; clone_size: -; cdr3_nt: TGTGCCAGCAGCTTTTCTATTACACCGACAGGTCTTGGTGGCTACACCTTC; cdr3_aa: CASSFSITPTGLGGYTF
d_call: -; cdr3_length: 17; j_call: TRBJ1-3; v_call: TRBV7-2; clone_size: -; cdr3_nt: TGTGCCAGCAGCTTAATGTCAGGGGCCTACTCTGGAAACACCATATATTTT; cdr3_aa: CASSLMSGAYSGNTIYF
d_call: TRBD1; cdr3_length: 16; j_call: TRBJ1-2; v_call: TRBV5-6; clone_size: -; cdr3_nt: TGTGCCAGCAGCGGTGGGACAGGGGGACCTAACTATGGCTACACCTTC; cdr3_aa: CASSGGTGGPNYGYTF
d_call: -; cdr3_length: 16; j_call: TRBJ1-2; v_call: TRBV5-6; clone_size: -; cdr3_nt: TGTGCCAGCAGGAGGCGGGGAAATGGTTTGAACTATGGCTACACCTTC; cdr3_aa: CASRRRGNGLNYGYTF
d_call: TRBD1; cdr3_length: 16; j_call: TRBJ1-3; v_call: TRBV7-9; clone_size: once; cdr3_nt: TGTGCCAGCAGCCGCGGGACAGTAAGGGCCGAAAACACCATATATTTT; cdr3_aa: CASSRGTVRAENTIYF
d_call: TRBD1; cdr3_length: 16; j_call: TRBJ1-1; v_call: TRBV4-1; clone_size: -; cdr3_nt: TGCGCCAGCAGCCAACCTCCCGCCACAGGGGACACTGAAGCTTTCTTT; cdr3_aa: CASSQPPATGDTEAFF
d_call: TRBD1; cdr3_length: 14; j_call: TRBJ1-2; v_call: TRBV28; clone_size: -; cdr3_nt: TGTGCCAGCAGGACCGGGACAGGGTACTATGGCTACACCTTC; cdr3_aa: CASRTGTGYYGYTF
d_call: -; cdr3_length: 16; j_call: TRBJ1-4; v_call: TRBV7-2; clone_size: -; cdr3_nt: TGTGCCAGCAGCTTCATACAGGGCGCAACTAATGAAAAACTGTTTTTT; cdr3_aa: CASSFIQGATNEKLFF
d_call: -; cdr3_length: 13; j_call: TRBJ2-5; v_call: TRBV10-3; clone_size: -; cdr3_nt: TGTGCCATCAGTGACGGTAAACAAGAGACCCAGTACTTC; cdr3_aa: CAISDGKQETQYF
d_call: TRBD1; cdr3_length: 15; j_call: TRBJ2-1; v_call: TRBV14; clone_size: few; cdr3_nt: TGTGCCAGCAGCCAAAACAGGGGGGCCTACAATGAGCAGTTCTTC; cdr3_aa: CASSQNRGAYNEQFF
d_call: TRBD2; cdr3_length: 19; j_call: TRBJ2-1; v_call: TRBV7-9; clone_size: -; cdr3_nt: TGTGCCAGCAGCCTTCCGACTCGACTAGCGGGGACAGGTTACAATGAGCAGTTCTTC; cdr3_aa: CASSLPTRLAGTGYNEQFF
d_call: TRBD1; cdr3_length: 19; j_call: TRBJ2-6; v_call: TRBV27; clone_size: few; cdr3_nt: TGTGCCAGCAGTTTATCAGAGGACAGGGATTTTTCTGGGGCCAACGTCCTGACTTTC; cdr3_aa: CASSLSEDRDFSGANVLTF
d_call: TRBD1; cdr3_length: 16; j_call: TRBJ2-5; v_call: TRBV7-6; clone_size: -; cdr3_nt: TGTGCCAGCAGCTTAGAGGTTGCCAGGGGGCAAGAGACCCAGTACTTC; cdr3_aa: CASSLEVARGQETQYF
d_call: -; cdr3_length: 14; j_call: TRBJ1-6; v_call: TRBV29-1; clone_size: -; cdr3_nt: TGCAGCGTTGGAACAGGGCAAAGGGATTCACCCCTCCACTTT; cdr3_aa: CSVGTGQRDSPLHF
d_call: -; cdr3_length: 17; j_call: TRBJ2-1; v_call: TRBV6-1; clone_size: -; cdr3_nt: TGTGCCAGCAGTGACTTTTTGGGGGCATCGACCTACAATGAGCAGTTCTTC; cdr3_aa: CASSDFLGASTYNEQFF
d_call: TRBD1; cdr3_length: 15; j_call: TRBJ2-7; v_call: TRBV5-1; clone_size: -; cdr3_nt: TGCGCCAGCAGCAATAGACACAGGGGGGATGGCGAGCAGTACTTC; cdr3_aa: CASSNRHRGDGEQYF
d_call: -; cdr3_length: 17; j_call: TRBJ1-1; v_call: TRBV12-5; clone_size: -; cdr3_nt: TGTGCTAGTGGTTTAATCGGGGGGGGCATTGGCAACACTGAAGCTTTCTTT; cdr3_aa: CASGLIGGGIGNTEAFF
d_call: -; cdr3_length: 15; j_call: TRBJ2-7; v_call: TRBV6-5; clone_size: -; cdr3_nt: TGTGCCAGCAGTTACCGGGCAGGGCTCTCCTACGAGCAGTACTTC; cdr3_aa: CASSYRAGLSYEQYF
d_call: TRBD1; cdr3_length: 15; j_call: TRBJ1-1; v_call: TRBV5-1; clone_size: -; cdr3_nt: TGCGCCAGCACGTCAGACAGGGAAGGTTTCAGCGAAGCTTTCTTT; cdr3_aa: CASTSDREGFSEAFF
d_call: -; cdr3_length: 15; j_call: TRBJ2-3; v_call: TRBV27; clone_size: -; cdr3_nt: TGTGCCAGCGGGTTCCAGGGATTGAGCACAGATACGCAGTATTTT; cdr3_aa: CASGFQGLSTDTQYF
d_call: -; cdr3_length: 16; j_call: TRBJ2-1; v_call: TRBV7-6; clone_size: -; cdr3_nt: TGTGCCAGCAGCTTAGCCGCAGCGGCTTCCTACAATGAGCAGTTCTTC; cdr3_aa: CASSLAAAASYNEQFF
d_call: -; cdr3_length: 15; j_call: TRBJ1-3; v_call: TRBV19; clone_size: few; cdr3_nt: TGTGCCAGTAGTATACGTCAGAACTCTGGAAACACCATATATTTT; cdr3_aa: CASSIRQNSGNTIYF
d_call: -; cdr3_length: 14; j_call: TRBJ2-7; v_call: TRBV21-1; clone_size: -; cdr3_nt: TGTGCCAGCAGCCCGCAGACAGGGCCCTACGAGCAGTACTTC; cdr3_aa: CASSPQTGPYEQYF
d_call: TRBD2; cdr3_length: 15; j_call: TRBJ2-5; v_call: TRBV6-5; clone_size: -; cdr3_nt: TGTGCCAGCATTTCCGGACTAGAGGGCTGGGAGACCCAGTACTTC; cdr3_aa: CASISGLEGWETQYF
d_call: -; cdr3_length: 15; j_call: TRBJ2-7; v_call: TRBV7-2; clone_size: -; cdr3_nt: TGTGCCAGCAGCTTAGACCGCGGGGCCTCCTACGAGCAGTACTTC; cdr3_aa: CASSLDRGASYEQYF
d_call: -; cdr3_length: 16; j_call: TRBJ1-2; v_call: TRBV18; clone_size: -; cdr3_nt: TGTGCCAGCTCACCGGGTCGACAGGCGCTTAACTATGGCTACACCTTC; cdr3_aa: CASSPGRQALNYGYTF
d_call: -; cdr3_length: 14; j_call: TRBJ2-5; v_call: TRBV5-8; clone_size: -; cdr3_nt: TGTGCCAGCAGCTTCCCGGGGACATTTGGGACCCAGTACTTC; cdr3_aa: CASSFPGTFGTQYF
d_call: TRBD1; cdr3_length: 13; j_call: TRBJ2-7; v_call: TRBV7-9; clone_size: once; cdr3_nt: TGTGCCAGCAGCTTAGTGGGACAGGGCGAGCAGTACTTC; cdr3_aa: CASSLVGQGEQYF
d_call: -; cdr3_length: 16; j_call: TRBJ1-2; v_call: TRBV6-5; clone_size: -; cdr3_nt: TGTGCCAGCAGTTACATAAGAGCCGAGGCGTCCTATGGCTACACCTTC; cdr3_aa: CASSYIRAEASYGYTF
d_call: TRBD1; cdr3_length: 13; j_call: TRBJ2-3; v_call: TRBV29-1; clone_size: -; cdr3_nt: TGCAGCGTTGGACAGGGGAGGACAGATACGCAGTATTTT; cdr3_aa: CSVGQGRTDTQYF
d_call: -; cdr3_length: 17; j_call: TRBJ1-1; v_call: TRBV5-6; clone_size: -; cdr3_nt: TGTGCCAGCAGCCCCCTGACGTATTTAGGGGGGGACACTGAAGCTTTCTTT; cdr3_aa: CASSPLTYLGGDTEAFF
d_call: TRBD1; cdr3_length: 15; j_call: TRBJ1-6; v_call: TRBV30; clone_size: -; cdr3_nt: TGTGCCTGGAGCGGACAGGGTTTGGGTAATTCACCCCTCCACTTT; cdr3_aa: CAWSGQGLGNSPLHF
d_call: -; cdr3_length: 14; j_call: TRBJ2-1; v_call: TRBV15; clone_size: -; cdr3_nt: TGTGCCACCAGCAGAGGTGGAGCGGATATAGAGCAGTTCTTC; cdr3_aa: CATSRGGADIEQFF
d_call: -; cdr3_length: 13; j_call: TRBJ1-1; v_call: TRBV6-5; clone_size: -; cdr3_nt: TGTGCCAGCAGTTTTTTCGACAGAATTGAAGCTTTCTTT; cdr3_aa: CASSFFDRIEAFF
d_call: -; cdr3_length: 13; j_call: TRBJ1-2; v_call: TRBV5-6; clone_size: once; cdr3_nt: TGTGCCAGCAGCTTGTCCGGGAACTATGGCTACACCTTC; cdr3_aa: CASSLSGNYGYTF
d_call: -; cdr3_length: 15; j_call: TRBJ1-3; v_call: TRBV7-2; clone_size: -; cdr3_nt: TGTGCCAGCAGCTCGACGGGTTCCTCTGGAAACACCATATATTTT; cdr3_aa: CASSSTGSSGNTIYF
d_call: -; cdr3_length: 15; j_call: TRBJ1-5; v_call: TRBV7-6; clone_size: -; cdr3_nt: TGTGCCAGCAGCTTGGGCCCGCAGAGCAATCAGCCCCAGCATTTT; cdr3_aa: CASSLGPQSNQPQHF
d_call: TRBD1; cdr3_length: 15; j_call: TRBJ2-2; v_call: TRBV7-8; clone_size: -; cdr3_nt: TGTGCCAGCAGCTTAGGACAGGGGGAGACCGGGGAGCTGTTTTTT; cdr3_aa: CASSLGQGETGELFF
d_call: TRBD1; cdr3_length: 14; j_call: TRBJ1-6; v_call: TRBV6-5; clone_size: few; cdr3_nt: TGTGCCAGCAGTTTTGGGACAGCTAATTCACCCCTCCACTTT; cdr3_aa: CASSFGTANSPLHF
d_call: -; cdr3_length: 12; j_call: TRBJ1-2; v_call: TRBV19; clone_size: once; cdr3_nt: TGTGCCAGTAGTATAGGTCGGTTTGGCTACACCTTC; cdr3_aa: CASSIGRFGYTF
d_call: -; cdr3_length: 16; j_call: TRBJ2-5; v_call: TRBV6-5; clone_size: -; cdr3_nt: TGTGCCAGCAGTTCCGGACCAAGGGGGGGCGTCGAGACCCAGTACTTC; cdr3_aa: CASSSGPRGGVETQYF
d_call: -; cdr3_length: 12; j_call: TRBJ1-2; v_call: TRBV6-4; clone_size: -; cdr3_nt: TGTGCCAGCAGTGAGGAGGGCTATGGCTACACCTTC; cdr3_aa: CASSEEGYGYTF
d_call: -; cdr3_length: 15; j_call: TRBJ2-7; v_call: TRBV5-6; clone_size: -; cdr3_nt: TGTGCCAGCAGCTTTGGAGGTGCGGGGCACTACGAGCAGTACTTC; cdr3_aa: CASSFGGAGHYEQYF
d_call: -; cdr3_length: 16; j_call: TRBJ1-2; v_call: TRBV30; clone_size: -; cdr3_nt: TGTGCCTGGAGTGTACTCTCCCATGGGGCTACCTATGGCTACACCTTC; cdr3_aa: CAWSVLSHGATYGYTF
d_call: -; cdr3_length: 16; j_call: TRBJ1-2; v_call: TRBV19; clone_size: -; cdr3_nt: TGTGCCAGTAGTATAGGGGGCTGGGAACGACAATTGGGCTACACCTTC; cdr3_aa: CASSIGGWERQLGYTF
d_call: TRBD1; cdr3_length: 14; j_call: TRBJ2-5; v_call: TRBV6-5; clone_size: -; cdr3_nt: TGTGCCAGCAGGAAACAGACAGGGACAGAGACCCAGTACTTC; cdr3_aa: CASRKQTGTETQYF
d_call: TRBD1; cdr3_length: 15; j_call: TRBJ1-1; v_call: TRBV2; clone_size: once; cdr3_nt: TGTGCCAGCAATACAGGGGTTCTGTCAAACACTGAAGCTTTCTTT; cdr3_aa: CASNTGVLSNTEAFF
d_call: TRBD1; cdr3_length: 17; j_call: TRBJ2-7; v_call: TRBV19; clone_size: -; cdr3_nt: TGTGCCAGTAGGGACAGGGGAAGAGGGGGACAGATCGGCGAGCAGTACTTC; cdr3_aa: CASRDRGRGGQIGEQYF
d_call: -; cdr3_length: 15; j_call: TRBJ2-5; v_call: TRBV9; clone_size: -; cdr3_nt: TGTGCCAGCAGCGTACAGGGGGCGCGGGGGGAGACCCAGTACTTC; cdr3_aa: CASSVQGARGETQYF
d_call: TRBD2; cdr3_length: 16; j_call: TRBJ2-1; v_call: TRBV4-3; clone_size: -; cdr3_nt: TGCGCCAGCAGCCAAGATCCTAGCGGGAACTACAATGAGCAGTTCTTC; cdr3_aa: CASSQDPSGNYNEQFF
d_call: TRBD2; cdr3_length: 14; j_call: TRBJ2-5; v_call: TRBV4-1; clone_size: -; cdr3_nt: TGCGCCAGCAGCCAAGATACGGGAGGAGAGACCCAGTACTTC; cdr3_aa: CASSQDTGGETQYF
d_call: -; cdr3_length: 16; j_call: TRBJ2-4; v_call: TRBV5-6; clone_size: -; cdr3_nt: TGTGCCAGCAGCGTGGGGGGCGGGATTGGCAAAAACATTCAGTACTTC; cdr3_aa: CASSVGGGIGKNIQYF
d_call: -; cdr3_length: 13; j_call: TRBJ1-1; v_call: TRBV5-1; clone_size: -; cdr3_nt: TGCGCCAGCAGCCGAGGGGGGAACACTGAAGCTTTCTTT; cdr3_aa: CASSRGGNTEAFF
d_call: TRBD1; cdr3_length: 14; j_call: TRBJ1-1; v_call: TRBV28; clone_size: -; cdr3_nt: TGTGCCAGCAGCTCGACAGGGGAGTCCACTGAAGCTTTCTTT; cdr3_aa: CASSSTGESTEAFF
d_call: TRBD2; cdr3_length: 15; j_call: TRBJ2-7; v_call: TRBV19; clone_size: -; cdr3_nt: TGTGCCAGTAGGACCTCTAGCGGGAGCCTCTACGAGCAGTACTTC; cdr3_aa: CASRTSSGSLYEQYF
d_call: TRBD1; cdr3_length: 17; j_call: TRBJ1-5; v_call: TRBV19; clone_size: -; cdr3_nt: TGTGCCAGTAGTGTAGACATCGGGACAGGGGGCAGTCAGCCCCAGCATTTT; cdr3_aa: CASSVDIGTGGSQPQHF